This T cell receptor (beta chain) was obtained from a study of blood T cells in healthy people across ages. This CDR3 has 12 residues. Germline values: CDR1 SGHTA, CDR2 FQGNSA. V was pared by 8 bases and J by 5 bases, with 2 bases of the junction left unmatched. Together with a sample-barcoded 5' primer, a J-beta primer mix was included in a second PCR lasting about 7 to 11 cycles. TCRdb recomputed calls from the 5' RACE reads with MiXCR, one row per CDR3 protein. The sample consists of about 1.7 million distinct CDR3 sequences, approximately 28% of them appearing once. The origin of this receptor is a woman in her twenties or thirties in good health. Specimen: blood. The chain links TRBV7-2 to TRBJ2-7; 11 bases agree with TRBD2. CDR3 in amino acids: CASVSGRDEQYF. In DNA form, the CDR3 reads TGTGCCAGCGTTAGCGGGAGGGACGAGCAGTACTTC.